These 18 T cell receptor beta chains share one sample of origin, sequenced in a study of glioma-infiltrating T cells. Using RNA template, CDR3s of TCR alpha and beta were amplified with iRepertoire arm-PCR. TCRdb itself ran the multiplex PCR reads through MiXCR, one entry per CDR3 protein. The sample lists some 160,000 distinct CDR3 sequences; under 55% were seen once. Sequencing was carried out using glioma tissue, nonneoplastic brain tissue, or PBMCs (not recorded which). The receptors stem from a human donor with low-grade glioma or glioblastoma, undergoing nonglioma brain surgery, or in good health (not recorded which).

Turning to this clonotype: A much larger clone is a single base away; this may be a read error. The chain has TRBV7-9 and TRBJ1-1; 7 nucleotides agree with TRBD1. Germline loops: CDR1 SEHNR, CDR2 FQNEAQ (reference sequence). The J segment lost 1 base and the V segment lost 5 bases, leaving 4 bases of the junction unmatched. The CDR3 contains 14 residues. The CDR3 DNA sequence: TGTGCCAGCAGCCACAACAGGGGGAACACTGAAGCTTTCTTT. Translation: CASSHNRGNTEAFF.

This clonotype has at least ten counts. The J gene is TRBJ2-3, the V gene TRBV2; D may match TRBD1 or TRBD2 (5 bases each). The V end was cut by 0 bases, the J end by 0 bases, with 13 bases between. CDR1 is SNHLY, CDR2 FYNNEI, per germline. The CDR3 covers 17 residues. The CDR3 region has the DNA TGTGCCAGCAGTGAAGCGATAGGGACGAGAAGCACAGATACGCAGTATTTT. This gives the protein CASSEAIGTRSTDTQYF. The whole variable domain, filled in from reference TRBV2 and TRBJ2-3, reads EPEVTQTPSHQVTQMGQEVILRCVPISNHLYFYWYRQILGQKVEFLVSFYNNEISEKSEIFDDQFSVERPDGSNFTLKIRSTKLEDSAMYFCASSEAIGTRSTDTQYFGPGTRLTVL.

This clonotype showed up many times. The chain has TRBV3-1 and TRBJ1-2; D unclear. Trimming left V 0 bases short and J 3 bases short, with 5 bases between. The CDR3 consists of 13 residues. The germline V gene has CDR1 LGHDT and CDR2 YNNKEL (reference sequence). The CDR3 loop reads CASSQEGYYGYTF. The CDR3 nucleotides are TGTGCCAGCAGCCAAGAGGGGTACTATGGCTACACCTTC.

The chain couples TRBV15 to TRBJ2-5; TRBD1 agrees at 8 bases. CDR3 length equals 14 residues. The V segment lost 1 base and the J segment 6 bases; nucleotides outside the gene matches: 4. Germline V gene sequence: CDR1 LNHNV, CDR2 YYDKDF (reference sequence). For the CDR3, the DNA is TGTGCCACCAGCAGAGGCGGACAGGGAAAGACCCAGTACTTC. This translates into CATSRGGQGKTQYF.

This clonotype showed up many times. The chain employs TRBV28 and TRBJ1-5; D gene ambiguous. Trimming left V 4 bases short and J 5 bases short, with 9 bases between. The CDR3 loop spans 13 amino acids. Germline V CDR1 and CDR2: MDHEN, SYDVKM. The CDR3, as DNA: TGTGCCAGCAGTTATGCAGAGGATCAGCCCCAGCATTTT. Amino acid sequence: CASSYAEDQPQHF.

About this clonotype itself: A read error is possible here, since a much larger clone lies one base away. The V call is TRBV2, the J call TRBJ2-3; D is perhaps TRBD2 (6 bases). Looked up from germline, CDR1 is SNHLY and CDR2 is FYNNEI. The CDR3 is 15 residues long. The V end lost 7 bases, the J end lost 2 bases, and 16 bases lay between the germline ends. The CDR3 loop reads CASIPTSSPTDTQYF. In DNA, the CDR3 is TGTGCCAGCATACCTACTAGCTCCCCCACAGATACGCAGTATTTT.

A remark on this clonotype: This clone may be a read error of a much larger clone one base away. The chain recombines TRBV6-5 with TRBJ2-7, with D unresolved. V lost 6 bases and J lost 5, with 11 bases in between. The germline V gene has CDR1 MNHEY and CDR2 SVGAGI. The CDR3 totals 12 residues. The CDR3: CASSRTWDEQYF. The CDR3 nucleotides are TGTGCCAGCAGCCGCACATGGGACGAGCAGTACTTC.

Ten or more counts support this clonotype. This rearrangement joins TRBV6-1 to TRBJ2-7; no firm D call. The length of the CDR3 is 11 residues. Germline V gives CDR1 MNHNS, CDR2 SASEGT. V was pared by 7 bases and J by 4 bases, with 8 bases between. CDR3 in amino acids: CASNTGYEQYF. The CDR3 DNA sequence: TGTGCCAGCAATACGGGTTACGAGCAGTACTTC.

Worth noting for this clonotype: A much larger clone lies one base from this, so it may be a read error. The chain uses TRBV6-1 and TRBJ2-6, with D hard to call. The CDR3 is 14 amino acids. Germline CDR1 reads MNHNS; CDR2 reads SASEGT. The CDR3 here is CASRLLSGTNVLTF. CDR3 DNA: TGTGCCAGCCGCCTATTATCTGGGACCAACGTCCTGACTTTC.

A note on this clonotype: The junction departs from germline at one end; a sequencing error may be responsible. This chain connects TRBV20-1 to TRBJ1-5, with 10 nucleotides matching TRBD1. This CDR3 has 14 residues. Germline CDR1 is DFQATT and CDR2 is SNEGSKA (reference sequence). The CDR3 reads CSAYTGTGDQPKHF. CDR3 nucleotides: TGCAGTGCTTACACAGGGACAGGGGACCAGCCCAAGCATTTT.

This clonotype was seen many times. CDR3 bases: TGTGCCAGTAGTATTATGAGGGGTGAAGCTTTCTTT. It yields the protein CASSIMRGEAFF. The J gene is TRBJ1-1, the V gene TRBV19; maybe TRBD1 (5 bases). This CDR3 contains 12 residues. V was clipped by 3 bases and J by 7 bases, with 9 bases between them. CDR1 is LNHDA, CDR2 SQIVND, per germline (reference sequence).

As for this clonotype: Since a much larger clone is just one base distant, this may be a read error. CDR3 coding DNA: TGTGCCAGCAGCTCAACTAGCGGGAGGTTACGTGAGCAGTTCTTC. It is translated as CASSSTSGRLREQFF. The chain links TRBV5-4 to TRBJ2-1; 12 bases align to TRBD2. Trimming at V came to 3 bases and at J to 9 bases, leaving 7 bases not matched to a gene. CDR1 and CDR2 from the germline V gene are SGHNT and YYREEE (reference sequence). The CDR3 has 15 amino acids.

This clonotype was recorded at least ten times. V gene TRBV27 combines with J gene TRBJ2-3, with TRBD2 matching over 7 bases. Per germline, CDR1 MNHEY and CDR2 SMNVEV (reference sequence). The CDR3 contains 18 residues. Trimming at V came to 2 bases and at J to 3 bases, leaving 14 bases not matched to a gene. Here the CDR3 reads CASSLRPRGSVITDTQYF. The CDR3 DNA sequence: TGTGCCAGCAGTTTACGGCCCCGCGGGAGCGTTATTACAGATACGCAGTATTTT.

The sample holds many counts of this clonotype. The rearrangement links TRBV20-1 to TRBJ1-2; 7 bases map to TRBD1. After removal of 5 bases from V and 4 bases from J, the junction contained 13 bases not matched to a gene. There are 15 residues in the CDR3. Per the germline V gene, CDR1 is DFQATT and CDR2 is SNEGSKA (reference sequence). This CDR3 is CSAFSTGRGGYGYTF. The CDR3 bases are TGCAGTGCTTTCTCGACAGGGAGGGGCGGCTATGGCTACACCTTC.

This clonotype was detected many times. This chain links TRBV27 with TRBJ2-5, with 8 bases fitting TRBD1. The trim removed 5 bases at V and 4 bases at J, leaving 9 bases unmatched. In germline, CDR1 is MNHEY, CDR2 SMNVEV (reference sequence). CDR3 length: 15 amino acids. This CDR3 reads CASSRWQGARETQYF. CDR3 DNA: TGTGCCAGCAGTCGGTGGCAGGGGGCTCGAGAGACCCAGTACTTC.

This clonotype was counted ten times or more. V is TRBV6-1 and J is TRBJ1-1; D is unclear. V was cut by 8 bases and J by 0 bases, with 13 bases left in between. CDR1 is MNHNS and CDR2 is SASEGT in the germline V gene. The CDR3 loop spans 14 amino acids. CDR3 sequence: CASRERRMNTEAFF. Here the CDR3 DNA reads TGTGCCAGCCGAGAAAGACGGATGAACACTGAAGCTTTCTTT.

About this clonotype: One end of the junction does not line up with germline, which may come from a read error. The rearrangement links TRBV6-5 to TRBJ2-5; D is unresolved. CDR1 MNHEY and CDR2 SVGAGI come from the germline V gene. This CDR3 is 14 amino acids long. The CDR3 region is CTSSYSAPPETQYF. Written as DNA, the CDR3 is TGCACCAGCAGTTACTCCGCCCCTCCAGAGACCCAGTACTTC.

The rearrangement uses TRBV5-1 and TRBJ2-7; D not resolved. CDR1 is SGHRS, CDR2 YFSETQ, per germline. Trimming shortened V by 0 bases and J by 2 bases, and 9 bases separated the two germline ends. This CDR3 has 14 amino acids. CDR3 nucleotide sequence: TGCGCCAGCAGCTTGGTTGGCGGAACCTACGAGCAGTACTTC. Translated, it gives CASSLVGGTYEQYF. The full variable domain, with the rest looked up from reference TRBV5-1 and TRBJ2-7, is KAGVTQTPRYLIKTRGQQVTLSCSPISGHRSVSWYQQTPGQGLQFLFEYFSETQRNKGNFPGRFSGRQFSNSRSEMNVSTLELGDSALYLCASSLVGGTYEQYFGPGTRLTVT.